This passage covers 20 T cell receptor beta chains from one sample sequenced in a study of response to subunit inactivated influenza vaccine. Each CDR3 protein gets one entry after TCRdb re-called the RT-PCR reads with MiXCR. Here the sample spans about 170,000 distinct CDR3 sequences, roughly 12% being singletons. This sample also appeared in a second study, on T cells expressing NK-cell markers. Turning to that study: TCR beta cDNA was generated via 5'RACE template switching incorporating UMIs.

Sequenced material: CD8+ T cells sorted from PBMCs, taken roughly 12 days after vaccination. The receptor set was obtained from a man aged 50-60 years who received an inactivated influenza vaccine.

This clonotype was observed a few times. The V and J genes are TRBV12-3 or TRBV12-4 and TRBJ2-1; 13 nucleotides align to TRBD2. After removal of 4 bases from V and 7 bases from J, the junction contained 4 bases not matched to a gene. The CDR3 is 15 residues long. The chain's CDR3 is CASSSLAGGPNEQFF. Written as DNA, the CDR3 is TGTGCCAGCAGTTCACTAGCGGGGGGGCCGAATGAGCAGTTCTTC.

CDR3 residues: CASRLTTREQYF. CDR3 nucleotide sequence: TGTGCAAGTCGCTTAACGACTCGCGAGCAGTACTTC. The chain carries TRBV12-2 and TRBJ2-7. TRBV12-2 is reported as a pseudogene. The CDR3 contains 12 residues.

This chain links TRBV24-1 with TRBJ2-1; the D is unclear. The CDR3 extends over 12 amino acids. From germline, CDR1 is KGHDR and CDR2 SFDVKD. V lost 1 base to trimming and J lost 11 bases, with 8 bases between them. CDR3 sequence: CATSDLGIQQFF. The CDR3 DNA reads TGTGCCACCAGTGATTTAGGGATTCAGCAGTTCTTC.

This clonotype was found a few times. The chain combines TRBV12-3 or TRBV12-4 with TRBJ2-1; D remains unclear. The CDR3 sequence is 13 residues long. Trimming shortened V by 5 bases and J by 5 bases, and 10 bases separated the two germline ends. The CDR3 DNA reads as TGTGCCAGCAGTGTGACCTGGAACAATGAGCAGTTCTTC. Protein sequence: CASSVTWNNEQFF.

V gene TRBV6-6 combines with J gene TRBJ2-6; TRBD2 is a possible D gene (6 bases). Germline CDR1 reads MNHNY; CDR2 reads SVGAGI (reference sequence). The V gene lost 0 bases and the J gene lost 10 bases, with 7 bases spanning the gap. The CDR3 sequence is 13 residues long. In nucleotides, the CDR3 is TGTGCCAGCAGTTACTCGCGGGGAAACGTCCTGACTTTC. Translating it yields CASSYSRGNVLTF.

J is TRBJ2-1 and V is TRBV11-2; maybe TRBD2 (6 bases). CDR1 SGHAT and CDR2 FQNNGV come from the germline V gene. The CDR3 extends over 17 amino acids. V gave up 5 bases and J gave up 0 bases, with 17 bases separating them. The CDR3 DNA reads as TGTGCCAGCAGCCTCACGTCGGGGCGGGACTCCTACAATGAGCAGTTCTTC. It is translated as CASSLTSGRDSYNEQFF.

The sample holds a few counts of this clonotype. The chain is built from TRBV2 and TRBJ2-1, with 8 bases matching TRBD1. The CDR3 has 14 residues. Germline assignment: CDR1 SNHLY and CDR2 FYNNEI. Germline trimming cut 4 bases from V and 6 bases from J; bases unmatched to any gene: 5. CDR3 bases: TGTGCCAGCAGTGTCCCGACAGGGGTCAATGAGCAGTTCTTC. Translated, it gives CASSVPTGVNEQFF.

This clonotype was detected a few times. The chain joins TRBV29-1 to TRBJ1-1; D gene unclear. CDR1 and CDR2 (germline): SQVTM, ANQGSEA. The CDR3 extends over 11 amino acids. The V end lost 4 bases, the J end lost 4 bases, and 7 bases lay between the germline ends. The DNA for the CDR3 is TGCAGCGTTGGGAGGAGCACTGAAGCTTTCTTT. As protein: CSVGRSTEAFF.

The V gene is TRBV28, the J gene TRBJ2-7; a possible D gene is TRBD1 (5 bases). Germline values: CDR1 MDHEN, CDR2 SYDVKM. The CDR3 totals 13 residues. V lost 7 bases and J 0 bases, leaving 10 bases between the germline ends. For the CDR3, the DNA is TGTGCCAGCATGGGGCGACCCTCCTACGAGCAGTACTTC. The encoded protein is CASMGRPSYEQYF.

This clonotype was seen a few times. The V and J genes are TRBV4-3 and TRBJ2-7; the D gene is possibly TRBD2 (6 bases). The CDR3 covers 17 residues. Germline lookup yields CDR1 LGHNA and CDR2 YSLEER. The V end was cut by 0 bases, the J end by 3 bases, with 18 bases between. DNA of the CDR3: TGCGCCAGCAGCCAAGAGGTTATCGGGCTAGCGCGCTACGAGCAGTACTTC. Its translation is CASSQEVIGLARYEQYF.

The table lists this clonotype with many counts. V and J are TRBV7-8 and TRBJ1-6; D is perhaps TRBD1 (5 bases). Trimming shortened V by 5 bases and J by 9 bases, and 11 bases separated the two germline ends. Per the germline V gene, CDR1 is SGHVS and CDR2 is FQNEAQ. The CDR3 sequence is 13 residues long. The CDR3 nucleotides read TGTGCCAGCAGCGGGGACCTAACTTCACCCCTCCACTTT. Translation gives CASSGDLTSPLHF.

This clonotype was observed a handful of times. V and J are TRBV18 and TRBJ2-3, with no clear D. This CDR3 contains 16 residues. V dropped 3 bases and J dropped 3 bases, with 16 bases sitting between them. Germline V lookup: CDR1 KGHSH, CDR2 LQKENI. As DNA, the CDR3 is TGTGCCAGCTCACCCCGAGAGACAATTTCGACAGATACGCAGTATTTT. Translating it yields CASSPRETISTDTQYF.

This chain uses TRBV7-9 with TRBJ2-1; the match to TRBD2 covers 10 bases. Per the germline V gene, CDR1 is SEHNR and CDR2 is FQNEAQ (reference sequence). J was trimmed by 5 bases and V by 1 base; bases with no gene match: 2. The CDR3 is 15 amino acids. Here the CDR3 reads CASSLGAGGNNEQFF. CDR3 coding DNA: TGTGCCAGCAGCTTAGGAGCGGGAGGGAACAATGAGCAGTTCTTC.

This clonotype occurred a few times. The chain employs TRBV28 and TRBJ2-7; D might be TRBD1 (6 bases). Trimming removed 6 bases from V and 0 bases from J, with 12 bases in between. CDR3 length equals 14 residues. The V gene's germline CDR1 is MDHEN and CDR2 SYDVKM. CDR3 DNA sequence: TGTGCCAGCAGGTTTGCAGGGGACTCCTACGAGCAGTACTTC. Encoded protein: CASRFAGDSYEQYF.

This clonotype was counted ten times or more. This sequence joins TRBV29-1 and TRBJ2-5; D remains unclear. V gave up 5 bases and J gave up 5 bases, with 15 bases separating them. This CDR3 spans 13 amino acids. Germline CDR1 and CDR2: SQVTM and ANQGSEA. CDR3 loop: CSVPTPVGETQYF. DNA of the CDR3: TGCAGCGTTCCTACCCCGGTGGGTGAGACCCAGTACTTC.

The chain uses TRBV5-1 and TRBJ2-1; 11 bases are a match to TRBD2. The CDR3 contains 15 residues. Looked up from germline, CDR1 is SGHRS and CDR2 is YFSETQ. The junction had 8 bases not matched to a gene; V was cut back by 5 bases and J by 7 bases. CDR3 nucleotides: TGCGCCAGCAGAACCCCAGGGACTAGCGGAAATGAGCAGTTCTTC. It is translated as CASRTPGTSGNEQFF.

As to this clonotype: A read error may account for a junction end that differs from germline. The chain combines TRBV25-1 with TRBJ2-1, with D tentatively TRBD1 (5 bases). The CDR3 is 17 amino acids. Germline CDR1 is MGHDK and CDR2 is SYGVNS. CDR3 in amino acids: CTSSEYDGAGTYNEQFF. As DNA, the CDR3 is TGTACCAGCAGTGAATATGACGGCGCAGGGACCTACAATGAGCAGTTCTTC. Full variable domain (remainder filled in from reference TRBV25-1 and TRBJ2-1): EADIYQTPRYLVIGTGKKITLECSQTMGHDKMYWYQQDPGMELHLIHYSYGVNSTEKGDLSSESTVSRIRTEHFPLTLESARPSHTSQYLCTSSEYDGAGTYNEQFFGPGTRLTVL.

The gene calls are TRBV12-3 or TRBV12-4 and TRBJ2-7; D unresolved. With 7 bases removed from V and 0 bases from J, the gap between germline ends came to 10 bases. CDR3 length: 13 amino acids. The CDR3 DNA reads as TGTGCCAGCACTCGTGAGAGCTCCTACGAGCAGTACTTC. It yields the protein CASTRESSYEQYF.

This rearrangement joins TRBV28 to TRBJ2-5; D is undetermined. The CDR3 sequence is 11 residues long. The germline V gene has CDR1 MDHEN and CDR2 SYDVKM. Trimming pared 6 bases from V and 4 bases from J, leaving 6 bases between. CDR3 nucleotides: TGTGCCAGCAGGCTAGGAGAGACCCAGTACTTC. Translated: CASRLGETQYF.

In its sample, this clonotype was seen a few times. This rearrangement joins TRBV7-2 to TRBJ2-7, with 8 bases that match TRBD1. This CDR3 comprises 15 residues. Germline loops: CDR1 SGHTA, CDR2 FQGNSA. V trimming: 2 bases; J trimming: 2 bases; junction bases outside the gene matches: 5. CDR3 sequence: CASSLHRGDPYEQYF. The CDR3 nucleotides are TGTGCCAGCAGCTTACACAGGGGGGACCCCTACGAGCAGTACTTC.